The present entry profiles one TCR beta chain with its context. What it recognizes is unknown. The protocol was immunoSEQ multiplex PCR, while the TCRdb copy is restricted to in-frame clones and leaves out a portion. In the table there are around 120,000 clones, about 91% of which are singletons. The V end was cut by 1 base, the J end by 6 bases, with 5 bases between. From germline, CDR1 is LGHNA and CDR2 YNFKEQ. The CDR3 is 12 residues long. Unstimulated Tregs (CD4+CD25+CD127-) and CD4+CD25- non-Tregs were sorted from PBMCs. These data come from a study of Tregs in tolerant kidney transplant recipients. General study points: The small number of patients limits these findings pending further validation.

The sequencing sample was made of CD4+ T cells from blood. This chain uses TRBV4-2 with TRBJ2-3; D may correspond to TRBD1 or TRBD2 (5 bases each). This TCR derives from a human donor in good health. This chain's CDR3 is CASSQGGDTQYF. The CDR3 bases are TGTGCCAGCAGCCAAGGGGGGGATACGCAGTATTTT.